The next 17 T cell receptor beta chains were all read from a single sample in a study of cytomegalovirus exposure and HLA in healthy donors (dated 2017 in TCRdb). Libraries were built with the immunoSEQ multiplex PCR assay. The multiplex PCR relied on a mix of 60 forward primers for TCR Vbeta segments and 13 reverse primers for TCR Jbeta segments. In TCRdb, the immuneACCESS table is reduced to in-frame sequences with V and J assigned. These tables do not hold every clone; where another copy was compared, an unresolved V gene accounts for under half, and the others remain unexplained. For this sample there are 150,000 to 200,000 clones; 65% to 70% appear just once. 3.5% to 5.5% of the sample is held by the ten biggest clonotypes. Sequencing was done on a sample of PBMCs. The source is a woman in her late teens or twenties in good health and CMV-seropositive.

The V and J genes are TRBV29-1 and TRBJ2-4, with D maybe TRBD2 (6 bases). Germline V gene lookup returns CDR1 SQVTM and CDR2 ANQGSEA. V gave up 5 bases and J gave up 9 bases, with 14 bases separating them. The CDR3 is 12 residues long. The CDR3 region is CSVLVEGIIQYF. Written as DNA, the CDR3 is TGCAGCGTTCTCGTGGAGGGTATCATTCAGTACTTC.

For this clone: At one end, the junction sequence differs from germline, possibly due to a read error. The genes are TRBV7-7 and TRBJ2-2; 12 positions match TRBD2. The CDR3 is 16 residues long. Germline values: CDR1 SSHAT, CDR2 FNYEAQ (reference sequence). The CDR3: CASSHSSGGATGELFF. The DNA for the CDR3 is TGTGCTAGCAGCCACTCTAGCGGGGGGGCCACCGGGGAGCTGTTTTTT.

The chain combines TRBV19 with TRBJ2-1, with 7 bases that match TRBD2. The trim removed 2 bases at V and 0 bases at J, leaving 7 bases unmatched. The CDR3 has 17 amino acids. Per the germline V gene, CDR1 is LNHDA and CDR2 is SQIVND (reference sequence). The CDR3 nucleotides are TGTGCCAGTAGTATAACGGGGGGAGAAGACTCCTACAATGAGCAGTTCTTC. It specifies CASSITGGEDSYNEQFF.

The chain employs TRBV6-5 and TRBJ2-5; possibly TRBD1 for D (5 bases). The J call is doubtful: the DNA matches TRBJ2-7 better. This CDR3 is 13 amino acids long. CDR1 and CDR2 from the germline V gene are MNHEY and SVGAGI. In DNA, the CDR3 is TGTGCCAGCAGTTACCGCTCAGGGATCGAGCAGTACTTC. Its protein is CASSYRSGIEQYF.

This rearrangement joins TRBV5-6 to TRBJ2-5, with D possibly TRBD2 on 6 matching bases. The assigned J gene may be wrong: the sequence end matches TRBJ2-7 better. Germline V gene lookup returns CDR1 SGHDT and CDR2 YYEEEE. This CDR3 is 15 amino acids long. CDR3 in DNA: TGTGCCAGCAGCTTGTGGGGGGTGAGCTCCTACGAGCAGTACTTC. Protein sequence: CASSLWGVSSYEQYF.

This chain links TRBV27 with TRBJ1-2, with 7 bases matching TRBD1. V lost 5 bases, J lost 4 bases, and 7 bases stayed unmatched. Germline CDR1 MNHEY, CDR2 SMNVEV (reference sequence). This CDR3 has 14 residues. The CDR3 DNA sequence: TGTGCCAGCAGTGTCGGGACAGACCTCTATGGCTACACCTTC. It yields the protein CASSVGTDLYGYTF.

This clone was recorded only once. The chain uses TRBV28 and TRBJ2-7, with 7 bases fitting TRBD1. The V segment lost 5 bases and the J segment 2 bases; nucleotides outside the gene matches: 9. From germline, CDR1 is MDHEN and CDR2 SYDVKM. The CDR3 consists of 15 residues. The CDR3 protein is CASSLPGQHPYEQYF. CDR3 DNA: TGTGCCAGCAGTCTGCCGGGACAGCATCCCTACGAGCAGTACTTC.

This chain connects TRBV6-5 to TRBJ2-1; 13 bases are shared with TRBD2. Germline CDR1 reads MNHEY; CDR2 reads SVGAGI. This CDR3 is 15 amino acids long. V shed 6 bases and J 7 bases; nucleotides not matched to a gene: 6. CDR3 sequence (DNA): TGTGCCAGCAGCTCACTAGCGGGAGGGGGTAATGAGCAGTTCTTC. Translating it yields CASSSLAGGGNEQFF.

The chain has TRBV18 and TRBJ2-1, with 9 bases fitting TRBD1. Looked up from germline, CDR1 is KGHSH and CDR2 is LQKENI. The CDR3 has 15 amino acids. V lost 3 bases to trimming and J lost 8 bases; unmatched junction nucleotides: 8. CDR3 DNA sequence: TGTGCCAGCTCACCCCCGACAGGGGGAGGCGATGAGCAGTTCTTC. Residues: CASSPPTGGGDEQFF.

With regard to this clone: One end of the junction is discordant with germline, which a read error may explain. The chain has TRBV18 and TRBJ1-1; 7 bases are shared with TRBD1. The V gene's germline CDR1 is KGHSH and CDR2 LQKENI. The CDR3 is 14 amino acids. CDR3 bases: TGTGCCAGCTCCCCACACCGGGACAGCTATGAAGCTTTCTTT. Encoded protein: CASSPHRDSYEAFF. Filled out from reference TRBV18 and TRBJ1-1, the complete variable domain reads NAGVMQNPRHLVRRRGQEARLRCSPMKGHSHVYWYRQLPEEGLKFMVYLQKENIIDESGMPKERFSAEFPKEGPSILRIQQVVRGDSAAYFCASSPHRDSYEAFFGQGTRLTVV.

This clone was observed once. This chain links TRBV7-3 with TRBJ1-1; D ambiguous. The CDR3 is made up of 15 amino acids. V was clipped by 4 bases and J by 1 base, with 13 bases between them. Germline CDR1 reads SGHTA; CDR2 reads FQGTGA. The CDR3 bases are TGTGCCAGCAGCTCAACGGCGGGTGGGAACACTGAAGCTTTCTTT. This codes for CASSSTAGGNTEAFF.

The chain employs TRBV7-3 and TRBJ2-3; tentatively, D is TRBD2 (5 bases). The germline V gene encodes CDR1 SGHTA and CDR2 FQGTGA. V was shortened by 2 bases and J by 1 base, with 10 bases between the two germline ends. The CDR3 has 15 amino acids. The CDR3: CASSLVGGGTDTQYF. DNA for the CDR3: TGTGCCAGCAGCTTAGTCGGAGGCGGCACAGATACGCAGTATTTT.

The genes are TRBV19 and TRBJ2-1; D unresolved. The CDR3 covers 13 residues. The V end was cut by 5 bases, the J end by 7 bases, with 12 bases between. Germline V gene data show CDR1 as LNHDA and CDR2 as SQIVND (reference sequence). CDR3 sequence: CASSFSVLNEQFF. The CDR3 nucleotides read TGTGCCAGTAGTTTCTCGGTCCTAAATGAGCAGTTCTTC.

This clone appeared a single time. The chain carries TRBV6-5 and TRBJ2-2; D not certain. The J call may be faulty, since TRBJ1-3 better matches the DNA end. The germline V gene encodes CDR1 MNHEY and CDR2 SVGAGI. The CDR3 is 15 amino acids. The CDR3 spells CASSSGRPGGNTIYF. The DNA of the CDR3 is TGTGCCAGCAGCTCGGGCAGGCCGGGGGGAAACACCATATATTTT.

There are a few counts of this clone. The genes are TRBV6-6 and TRBJ1-3; weak D call: TRBD1 (6 bases). The CDR3 is made up of 16 amino acids. CDR1 is MNHNY and CDR2 is SVGAGI in the germline V gene (reference sequence). The V gene lost 10 bases and the J gene lost 0 bases, with 19 bases spanning the gap. CDR3 bases: TGTGCCACCCGACCCACAGGGCCCATCTCTGGAAACACCATATATTTT. This gives the protein CATRPTGPISGNTIYF.

This clone was recorded a few times. This sequence joins TRBV27 and TRBJ2-7; D possibly corresponds to TRBD1 (6 bases). Between the trimmed V and J ends, which lost 2 bases and 1 base, there was a span of 15 bases. Per the germline V gene, CDR1 is MNHEY and CDR2 is SMNVEV (reference sequence). This CDR3 contains 16 residues. The CDR3 here is CASSLIFRTASYEQYF. DNA for the CDR3: TGTGCCAGCAGTTTAATCTTCAGGACAGCTTCCTACGAGCAGTACTTC.

The chain has TRBV30 and TRBJ1-3, with D unresolved. Germline CDR1 is GTSNPN and CDR2 is SVGIG (reference sequence). Trimming removed 1 base from V and 2 bases from J, with 6 bases in between. The CDR3 spans 13 residues. The CDR3 loop reads CAWSESTGNTIYF. CDR3 nucleotides: TGTGCCTGGAGTGAGTCTACTGGAAACACCATATATTTT.